The 3 T cell receptor beta chains below come from one sample, sequenced in a study of T-cell memory formation after mild COVID-19. TCRdb itself ran the 5' RACE reads through MiXCR, one entry per CDR3 protein. The table shows approximately 100,000 distinct CDR3 sequences, with approximately 10% occurring only once. The sequenced sample was PBMCs or a T cell subset sorted from them (not recorded which). These TCRs come from a man between 18 and 35 years old who had mild COVID-19 (a few samples of this study predate the infection). Cell type and time point are not known.

The chain links TRBV19 to TRBJ2-5; D could derive from TRBD1 or TRBD2 (7 bases each). Between the trimmed V and J ends, which lost 3 bases and 3 bases, there was a span of 20 bases. The germline V gene encodes CDR1 LNHDA and CDR2 SQIVND (reference sequence). The CDR3 length is 17 residues. CDR3 DNA: TGTGCCAGTAGTATCACCCTCCAACAGGGGAGGGAAGAGACCCAGTACTTC. Its protein is CASSITLQQGREETQYF. Combining the CDR3 with reference TRBV19 and TRBJ2-5 gives the whole variable domain DGGITQSPKYLFRKEGQNVTLSCEQNLNHDAMYWYRQDPGQGLRLIYYSQIVNDFQKGDIAEGYSVSREKKESFPLTVTSAQKNPTAFYLCASSITLQQGREETQYFGPGTRLLVL.

The genes are TRBV7-8 and TRBJ1-4, with no clear D. The CDR3 covers 15 residues. In germline, CDR1 is SGHVS, CDR2 FQNEAQ. V was shortened by 5 bases and J by 1 base, with 11 bases between the two germline ends. CDR3 coding DNA: TGTGCCAGCAGCCCCCGGACGGGAACTAATGAAAAACTGTTTTTT. Its protein product is CASSPRTGTNEKLFF.

The chain links TRBV6-6 to TRBJ1-2; 10 bases match TRBD1. This CDR3 is 15 amino acids long. Germline V CDR1 and CDR2: MNHNY, SVGAGI (reference sequence). Unmatched junction bases numbered 12, after V lost 7 bases and J lost 7 bases. The CDR3: CASTPTERDRGGYTF. Written as DNA, the CDR3 is TGTGCCAGCACACCGACAGAACGGGACAGGGGTGGCTACACCTTC.